The 20 T cell receptor beta chains in this list originate from one sample, sequenced in a study of metastatic and nonmetastatic thyroid tumors. No treatment of any kind had been given to any patient before thyroid surgery. MiXCR was used by TCRdb to re-call the PCR reads. The sample has approximately 20,000 clones, about 31% seen once. Sequencing input: adjacent normal tissue. The receptors come from a female donor with papillary thyroid cancer or a benign thyroid nodule (not recorded which). Some clones in this sample may be carry-over from other donors' samples.

This clone was counted a few times. The CDR3 DNA is TGTGCCAGCAAGGGCAGAGCTGGAAACACCATATATTTT. It translates to CASKGRAGNTIYF. The J gene is TRBJ1-3, the V gene TRBV27; the D is unclear. The germline V and J ends were trimmed by 7 bases and 2 bases, with 9 bases remaining between them. Germline-derived CDR1 and CDR2 are MNHEY and SMNVEV (reference sequence). CDR3 length: 13 amino acids.

The chain is built from TRBV5-1 and TRBJ1-1; TRBD1 is a possible D gene (5 bases). The CDR3 extends over 15 amino acids. Trimming took off 0 bases at V and 5 bases at J, with 14 bases between the two ends. Germline-derived CDR1 and CDR2 are SGHRS and YFSETQ. CDR3 nucleotide sequence: TGCGCCAGCAGCTTGGACTCAGGGAGTTGGACTGAAGCTTTCTTT. Translating it yields CASSLDSGSWTEAFF.

This chain uses TRBV7-6 with TRBJ2-7, with 8 bases identical to TRBD2. The V gene's germline CDR1 is SGHVS and CDR2 FNYEAQ. J lost 1 base, V lost 6 bases, and 8 bases had no gene match. This CDR3 contains 15 residues. This chain's CDR3 is CASSDGGAGSYEQYF. For the CDR3, the DNA is TGTGCCAGCAGTGACGGGGGGGCGGGATCCTACGAGCAGTACTTC.

About this clone itself: The germline gene is not matched at one end of the junction; a read error may be the cause. V and J are TRBV6-1 and TRBJ2-7; D perhaps matches TRBD2 (6 bases). Germline lookup yields CDR1 MNHNS and CDR2 SASEGT. The CDR3 is 14 amino acids. DNA of the CDR3: TGTGCCAGCTCAAGGAACAGGACTACCTACCAGCAGTACTTC. Amino acids: CASSRNRTTYQQYF.

V is TRBV7-9 and J is TRBJ2-7, with TRBD2 matching 7 bases. The V gene's germline CDR1 is SEHNR and CDR2 FQNEAQ (reference sequence). J was trimmed by 2 bases and V by 3 bases; bases with no gene match: 4. This CDR3 has 14 amino acids. The CDR3 region is CASSFTSVTYEQYF. The CDR3 nucleotides read TGTGCCAGCAGCTTTACTAGCGTAACCTACGAGCAGTACTTC.

Worth noting for this clone: The junction shows a germline mismatch at one end, possibly a read error. The sample carries other DNA sequences with the same CDR3. The rearrangement links TRBV2 to TRBJ2-2, with 9 bases aligning to TRBD2. Germline loops: CDR1 SNHLY, CDR2 FYNNEI. The CDR3 totals 16 residues. CDR3 in DNA: TGTGCCAGCAGGATAAGTAGCGGGAGTGGCACCGGGGAGCTGTTCTTT. Translation gives CASRISSGSGTGELFF.

By proportion, this clone is medium-sized. This chain links TRBV24-1 with TRBJ1-2; weak D call: TRBD1 (5 bases). CDR3 length: 14 amino acids. Germline CDR1 and CDR2: KGHDR and SFDVKD. Trimming left V 5 bases short and J 4 bases short, with 13 bases between. CDR3 in amino acids: CATSAGGEGYGYTF. In DNA form, the CDR3 reads TGTGCCACCAGTGCAGGAGGGGAGGGCTATGGCTACACCTTC.

The chain is built from TRBV12-3 or TRBV12-4 and TRBJ1-3, with 7 nucleotides matching TRBD1. The CDR3 length is 16 residues. V shed 3 bases and J 1 base; nucleotides not matched to a gene: 6. CDR3 sequence: CASSFDRALSGNTIYF. The CDR3 nucleotides read TGTGCCAGCAGTTTCGACAGGGCGTTATCTGGAAACACCATATATTTT.

This clone has more than one count but fewer than ten. This chain connects TRBV27 to TRBJ1-5; D gene unclear. Germline V CDR1 and CDR2: MNHEY, SMNVEV (reference sequence). This CDR3 is 14 amino acids long. V dropped 2 bases and J dropped 8 bases, with 13 bases sitting between them. The CDR3 reads CASSLGGLLEPQHF. CDR3 DNA sequence: TGTGCCAGCAGTTTAGGAGGGTTGCTTGAGCCCCAGCATTTT.

The rearrangement joins TRBV6-1 to TRBJ1-2; D unclear. The V end was cut by 7 bases, the J end by 6 bases, with 15 bases between. Per the germline V gene, CDR1 is MNHNS and CDR2 is SASEGT. This CDR3 region has 13 residues. CDR3 DNA: TGTGCCAGCATATACATTGAGCGAAATGGCTACACCTTC. Its protein product is CASIYIERNGYTF.

J is TRBJ2-1 and V is TRBV9, with a weak D call TRBD2 (5 bases). The length of the CDR3 is 13 residues. With 4 bases removed from V and 10 bases from J, the gap between germline ends came to 15 bases. Germline V gives CDR1 SGDLS, CDR2 YYNGEE. The CDR3 bases are TGTGCCAGCAGCCCTAGTGGAGGCCTGGAGCAGTTCTTC. Translating gives CASSPSGGLEQFF. The variable domain in full, completed from reference TRBV9 and TRBJ2-1, reads DSGVTQTPKHLITATGQRVTLRCSPRSGDLSVYWYQQSLDQGLQFLIQYYNGEERAKGNILERFSAQQFPDLHSELNLSSLELGDSALYFCASSPSGGLEQFFGPGTRLTVL.

The chain uses TRBV27 and TRBJ2-7; D possibly corresponds to TRBD2 (5 bases). Trimming cost V 4 bases and J 5 bases, with 12 bases left between them. The CDR3 extends over 13 amino acids. Germline V gene sequence: CDR1 MNHEY, CDR2 SMNVEV (reference sequence). This chain's CDR3 is CASSSLDSNEQYF. In nucleotides, the CDR3 is TGTGCCAGCAGTTCACTAGATTCTAACGAGCAGTACTTC.

The gene calls are TRBV5-1 and TRBJ1-1; D not certain. This CDR3 comprises 15 residues. The V gene's germline CDR1 is SGHRS and CDR2 YFSETQ. With 3 bases removed from V and 0 bases from J, the gap between germline ends came to 12 bases. The CDR3, as DNA: TGCGCCAGCAGCTCTCTTGGGGAATTGAACACTGAAGCTTTCTTT. This encodes CASSSLGELNTEAFF.

This clone was seen at least ten times. The chain carries TRBV9 and TRBJ1-1, with D possibly matching TRBD1 (6 bases). Germline CDR1 SGDLS, CDR2 YYNGEE. V was pared by 0 bases and J by 7 bases, with 16 bases between. This CDR3 is 15 amino acids long. The CDR3 region has the DNA TGTGCCAGCAGCGTAGAGGGGGGGAGGGAAGGTGAAGCTTTCTTT. It codes for CASSVEGGREGEAFF.

Notes on this clone: The junction shows a germline mismatch at one end, possibly a read error. The rearrangement links TRBV6-2 or TRBV6-3 to TRBJ2-7, with D perhaps TRBD2 (6 bases). The germline gives CDR1 MNHEY, CDR2 SVGEGT. This CDR3 comprises 14 residues. CDR3 sequence: CASIYSKEGDEQYF. CDR3 nucleotide sequence: TGTGCCAGCATTTACTCGAAGGAGGGCGATGAGCAGTACTTC.

The genes are TRBV6-2 or TRBV6-3 and TRBJ1-1, with unresolved D. Germline lookup yields CDR1 MNHEY and CDR2 SVGEGT. This CDR3 has 15 amino acids. Trimming left V 10 bases short and J 5 bases short, with 23 bases between. The CDR3 nucleotides read TGTGCCATCAGCTTTTACAGTGAAAAGAAAACTGAAGCTTTCTTT. Translated, it gives CAISFYSEKKTEAFF.

As to this clone: A junction end diverges from the germline sequence, so it may reflect a read error. The chain joins TRBV5-6 to TRBJ1-2, with 7 nucleotides matching TRBD1. CDR3 length equals 14 residues. Germline V gene data show CDR1 as SGHDT and CDR2 as YYEEEE. In DNA, the CDR3 is TGTGCCAGCAGCTTGGGCCAGGGGGGCTATGGCTACGCCTTC. Translating it yields CASSLGQGGYGYAF.

This clone was counted ten times or more. Other nucleotide sequences in the sample specify the same CDR3. The chain combines TRBV6-1 with TRBJ2-7; 9 bases fit TRBD1. V lost 8 bases to trimming and J lost 3 bases; unmatched junction nucleotides: 14. The CDR3 extends over 16 amino acids. Per the germline V gene, CDR1 is MNHNS and CDR2 is SASEGT. CDR3 loop: CASGRASGQGLYEQYF. The CDR3 DNA reads TGTGCCAGCGGAAGGGCCTCGGGACAGGGCCTCTACGAGCAGTACTTC.

This clone came up a few times. The chain couples TRBV2 to TRBJ2-5; 12 bases are shared with TRBD2. The CDR3 extends over 15 amino acids. The germline CDR1 and CDR2 sequences are SNHLY and FYNNEI. J lost 6 bases, V lost 8 bases, and 10 bases had no gene match. CDR3 in amino acids: CASGPLAGGRKTQYF. The CDR3 DNA sequence: TGTGCCAGCGGGCCCCTAGCGGGAGGGAGAAAGACCCAGTACTTC.

On this clone: One junction end disagrees with the germline gene, perhaps due to a read error. The chain is built from TRBV4-2 and TRBJ2-1; tentative D call: TRBD2 (5 bases). The CDR3 loop spans 13 amino acids. Looked up from germline, CDR1 is LGHNA and CDR2 is YNFKEQ. The CDR3 protein is CASIQAVASEHFF. CDR3 nucleotide sequence: TGTGCCAGCATCCAAGCGGTCGCCAGTGAGCATTTCTTC.